These 20 T cell receptor beta chains were sequenced from one sample in a study of CD8+CD57+ T cells in acquired aplastic anemia. Patients picked for sequencing had shown CD8+CD57+ cell expansion detected by flow cytometry. Genomic DNA templated the TCR beta VDJ and CDR3 profiling. TCRdb re-called the reads through MiXCR, storing one row per CDR3 protein. The sample contains hundreds of thousands of distinct CDR3 sequences, 56% of which appear only once. Sequenced sample: sorted CD4+, CD8+, or CD8+CD57+ T cells (not recorded which) from PBMCs. Source of these receptors: a human donor with aplastic anemia.

This clonotype was picked up a small number of times. The chain employs TRBV6-2 or TRBV6-3 and TRBJ2-3, with TRBD2 matching 7 bases. Losses at the gene ends were 4 bases for V and 9 bases for J; bases not matched to a gene: 16. In germline, CDR1 is MNHEY, CDR2 SVGEGT. The CDR3 covers 16 residues. Here the CDR3 DNA reads TGTGCCAGCAGTTCCCCCGCGGGGGTCCGTCGGGGGACGCAGTATTTT. It specifies CASSSPAGVRRGTQYF.

Regarding this clonotype: One end of the junction is discordant with germline, which a read error may explain. The V gene is TRBV10-1, the J gene TRBJ2-7; D is ambiguous. Germline V CDR1 and CDR2: WNHNN, SYGVQD (reference sequence). The CDR3 contains 18 residues. The CDR3 nucleotides are TGCGCCAGCAATGAGTCGGTGTGGCTCGGCGGTGGCTCCTATGAGCAGTACTTC. It specifies CASNESVWLGGGSYEQYF.

This clonotype was found many times. This chain uses TRBV5-8 with TRBJ2-5; no clear D. Deletions cut 1 base from V and 1 base from J, with 8 bases between. Germline CDR1 is SGHTS and CDR2 is YDEGEE. This CDR3 has 14 amino acids. The CDR3 protein is CASSLTQTQETQYF. In DNA form, the CDR3 reads TGTGCCAGCAGCTTGACACAGACCCAAGAGACCCAGTACTTC.

There are many counts of this clonotype. This sequence joins TRBV5-1 and TRBJ2-5; TRBD1 matches at 9 bases. Germline assignment: CDR1 SGHRS and CDR2 YFSETQ. The CDR3 runs to 17 residues. V dropped 0 bases and J dropped 5; count of bases not matched to a gene: 11. CDR3 sequence: CASSLDPGTGTGETQYF. For the CDR3, the DNA is TGCGCCAGCAGCTTGGACCCCGGGACAGGGACGGGCGAGACCCAGTACTTC.

The gene calls are TRBV7-8 and TRBJ2-5; no reliable D call. Trimming stripped 5 bases from V and 6 bases from J, with 4 bases between. The CDR3 covers 10 residues. The germline CDR1 and CDR2 sequences are SGHVS and FQNEAQ. The CDR3 is CASSGKTQYF. In DNA form, the CDR3 reads TGTGCCAGCAGCGGGAAGACCCAGTACTTC.

On this clonotype itself: The conserved phenylalanine or tryptophan normally closing the CDR3 is absent here, so this likely arose from a read error. No DNA is shown, since the ends of the CDR3 on it are uncertain; the CDR3 is the one TCRdb lists. This sequence joins TRBV5-1 and TRBJ1-1. The V gene's germline CDR1 is SGHRS and CDR2 YFSETQ. From its first to its last residue, the CDR3 has 10 amino acids. The CDR3 here is CASSAHGVSG.

This clonotype was observed at least ten times. The rearrangement uses TRBV6-5 and TRBJ1-1; 7 bases line up with TRBD1. CDR1 and CDR2 (germline): MNHEY, SVGAGI. The CDR3 is 14 amino acids. V lost 6 bases and J lost 0; bases outside the gene matches: 4. CDR3 DNA: TGTGCCAGCAGACCCGGGACAGTGAACACTGAAGCTTTCTTT. Encoded protein: CASRPGTVNTEAFF.

As regards this clonotype: The germline gene is not matched at one end of the junction; a read error may be the cause. V gene TRBV5-4 combines with J gene TRBJ2-7; TRBD2 agrees at 11 bases. Germline values: CDR1 SGHNT, CDR2 YYREEE (reference sequence). This CDR3 comprises 15 residues. The CDR3, as DNA: TGCGCCAGCGGAATCGGGACTAGCGGAACCTACGAGCAGTACTTC. Translating it yields CASGIGTSGTYEQYF.

The chain couples TRBV20-1 to TRBJ1-2; TRBD1 matches at 7 bases. The CDR3 loop spans 13 amino acids. V lost 5 bases, J lost 2 bases, and 5 bases stayed unmatched. Germline CDR1 is DFQATT and CDR2 is SNEGSKA (reference sequence). CDR3 bases: TGCAGTGCTCCCCGGACAGGAAACTATGGCTACACCTTC. It yields the protein CSAPRTGNYGYTF.

The V call is TRBV5-1, the J call TRBJ2-6, with D possibly being TRBD2 (6 bases). The V gene lost 4 bases and the J gene lost 7 bases, with 21 bases spanning the gap. Germline V gives CDR1 SGHRS, CDR2 YFSETQ. The CDR3 length is 17 residues. The CDR3 DNA follows: TGCGCCAGCAGCCTTGGAAGTGGCGGAGGGAGCGCCAACGTCCTGACTTTC. Its translation: CASSLGSGGGSANVLTF. The full variable domain, its missing parts supplied by reference TRBV5-1 and TRBJ2-6, is KAGVTQTPRYLIKTRGQQVTLSCSPISGHRSVSWYQQTPGQGLQFLFEYFSETQRNKGNFPGRFSGRQFSNSRSEMNVSTLELGDSALYLCASSLGSGGGSANVLTFGAGSRLTVL.

The table lists this clonotype with many counts. This chain uses TRBV7-6 with TRBJ2-7, with TRBD1 as a possible D gene (6 bases). The CDR3 loop spans 13 amino acids. With 5 bases removed from V and 2 bases from J, the gap between germline ends came to 10 bases. Germline CDR1 SGHVS, CDR2 FNYEAQ. The CDR3 protein is CASSRGYPYEQYF. CDR3 nucleotide sequence: TGTGCCAGCAGCAGGGGGTACCCCTACGAGCAGTACTTC.

On this clonotype itself: At one end, the junction sequence differs from germline, possibly due to a read error. V usage is TRBV7-2 and J usage is TRBJ2-2, with 12 bases matching TRBD2. The CDR3 contains 11 residues. Germline CDR1 and CDR2: SGHTA and FQGNSA. The CDR3 sequence: CASSLRLAGDF. The CDR3 DNA follows: TGTGCCAGCAGCTTACGACTAGCGGGAGATTTT.

Comments on this clonotype: Relative to the germline gene, one junction end is altered; a read error may explain this. The chain is built from TRBV25-1 and TRBJ2-1, with 11 bases identical to TRBD1. CDR1 and CDR2 from the germline V gene are MGHDK and SYGVNS. The CDR3 loop spans 15 amino acids. The CDR3 region is CASTSGQGVDNGQFF. The DNA of the CDR3 is TGTGCCAGCACCTCGGGACAGGGGGTTGACAATGGGCAGTTCTTC.

The V call is TRBV20-1, the J call TRBJ1-1, with unresolved D. CDR3 size: 12 residues. V was shortened by 6 bases and J by 5 bases, with 13 bases between the two germline ends. The germline V gene encodes CDR1 DFQATT and CDR2 SNEGSKA (reference sequence). CDR3 DNA sequence: TGCAGTGCCAAACGGGTGGGAACTGAAGCTTTCTTT. Protein product: CSAKRVGTEAFF.

This clonotype was observed a handful of times. The V and J genes are TRBV20-1 and TRBJ2-7; 7 bases match TRBD1. Per germline, CDR1 DFQATT and CDR2 SNEGSKA (reference sequence). Germline trimming cut 6 bases from V and 0 bases from J; bases unmatched to any gene: 5. The CDR3 is 13 residues long. This chain's CDR3 is CSATGTDSYEQYF. Written as DNA, the CDR3 is TGCAGTGCAACCGGGACAGACTCCTACGAGCAGTACTTC.

The chain has TRBV20-1 and TRBJ2-3; 7 nucleotides align to TRBD2. V lost 0 bases and J lost 5; bases outside the gene matches: 8. The CDR3 is 15 amino acids. Germline CDR1 is DFQATT and CDR2 is SNEGSKA (reference sequence). Written as DNA, the CDR3 is TGCAGTGCTAGAGATCTGGGGGGGGGGGAAGATACGCAGTATTTT. It translates to CSARDLGGGEDTQYF.

This rearrangement joins TRBV7-2 to TRBJ2-5, with TRBD1 matching over 9 bases. V was pared by 5 bases and J by 4 bases, with 17 bases of the junction left unmatched. The CDR3 length is 18 residues. Germline CDR1 SGHTA, CDR2 FQGNSA. The CDR3 DNA follows: TGTGCCAGCAGCCACGGTAGGACCGGGACAGGGAGTCGAGAGACCCAGTACTTC. Encoded protein: CASSHGRTGTGSRETQYF.

This clonotype occurred many times. The chain links TRBV5-6 to TRBJ1-4; the match to TRBD1 covers 7 bases. This CDR3 has 13 residues. Germline trimming cut 5 bases from V and 5 bases from J; bases unmatched to any gene: 3. Germline V gene sequence: CDR1 SGHDT, CDR2 YYEEEE. The CDR3 region has the DNA TGTGCCAGCAGGGGACAGCACAATGAAAAACTGTTTTTT. Translation gives CASRGQHNEKLFF. The full variable domain, with the rest looked up from reference TRBV5-6 and TRBJ1-4, is DAGVTQSPTHLIKTRGQQVTLRCSPKSGHDTVSWYQQALGQGPQFIFQYYEEEERQRGNFPDRFSGHQFPNYSSELNVNALLLGDSALYLCASRGQHNEKLFFGSGTQLSVL.

This chain uses TRBV7-2 with TRBJ2-7; TRBD2 matches 10 bases. The V gene end was trimmed by 6 bases and the J gene end by 2 bases; junction bases not matched to a gene: 7. The CDR3 contains 15 residues. The V gene's germline CDR1 is SGHTA and CDR2 FQGNSA. CDR3 nucleotide sequence: TGTGCCAGCAGAAAAAAGGGACTAGCGACCTACGAGCAGTACTTC. It encodes CASRKKGLATYEQYF.

Of note for this clonotype: A much larger clonotype is one base distant, so this may be a read error. The chain joins TRBV3-1 to TRBJ1-1; TRBD1 agrees at 8 bases. The ends lost 4 bases at V and 8 bases at J; junction bases unmatched: 15. The CDR3 has 16 residues. Germline-derived CDR1 and CDR2 are LGHDT and YNNKEL (reference sequence). CDR3 bases: TGTGCCAGCAGCCCACTGGTGGGACAGGCCGAACCAGAAGCTTTCTTT. Translating gives CASSPLVGQAEPEAFF.